Listed below are T cell receptor beta chains from one sample, sequenced in a study of T-cell memory formation after mild COVID-19. TCRdb ran MiXCR on the 5' RACE reads and lists one entry per CDR3 protein. The data hold some 200,000 distinct CDR3 sequences, with 7.5% to 10% observed a single time. Input material: PBMCs or a T cell subset sorted from them (not recorded which). The origin of the receptors is a man younger than 35 who had mild COVID-19 (a few samples of this study predate the infection). Cell type and time point are not known. Both conserved end residues are part of each CDR3. A D gene is named only where the DNA matches it firmly. Not all rows give a size; the values are once, few, many and, for expanded clones, a class.

J	D	V	size	DNA	CDR3
TRBJ2-2	TRBD2	TRBV6-2/TRBV6-3	.	TGTGCCAGCAGTTACCGACTAGCGGGGAACACCGGGGAGCTGTTTTTT	CASSYRLAGNTGELFF
TRBJ1-4	.	TRBV6-1	few	TGTGCCAGCAGTGAGGAACAGCCAAATGAAAAACTGTTTTTT	CASSEEQPNEKLFF
TRBJ2-5	.	TRBV10-3	many	TGTGCCATCAGTGTATTAGGAGGACAAGGGGAGACCCAGTACTTC	CAISVLGGQGETQYF
TRBJ2-4	.	TRBV7-2	.	TGTGCCAGCAGCTTAGCGCTTGAGGACATTCAGTACTTC	CASSLALEDIQYF
TRBJ2-2	TRBD1	TRBV7-6	.	TGTGCCAGCAGCTTAGAAGGGGGCCTGAACACCGGGGAGCTGTTTTTT	CASSLEGGLNTGELFF
TRBJ2-1	.	TRBV12-3/TRBV12-4	many	TGTGCCAGCAGTTTTTTCGGACAGCCGGGCGGTGAGCAGTTCTTC	CASSFFGQPGGEQFF
TRBJ1-1	.	TRBV30	.	TGTGCCTGGAGGCGCTCCGGGACTGGGAGCACTGAAGCTTTCTTT	CAWRRSGTGSTEAFF
TRBJ2-3	TRBD2	TRBV18	few	TGTGCCAGCTCACCGGCTAGCGGGGGGTCCCATGGAGCGCAGTATTTT	CASSPASGGSHGAQYF
TRBJ2-6	.	TRBV5-1	few	TGCGCCAGCAGCTTGCGTACTGGGGCCAACGTCCTGACTTTC	CASSLRTGANVLTF
TRBJ2-2	.	TRBV19	few	TGTGCCAGTAGTTTTCAGCAGGGCCCCGGGGAGCTGTTTTTT	CASSFQQGPGELFF
TRBJ1-2	.	TRBV2	few	TGTGCCAGCAGTGAAGCGCTCCAGTTCTATGGCTACACCTTC	CASSEALQFYGYTF
TRBJ1-3	.	TRBV5-5	.	TGTGCCAGCAGCTTACTGTCCGACTTCTCTGGAAACACCATATATTTT	CASSLLSDFSGNTIYF
TRBJ2-7	.	TRBV7-2	.	TGTGCCAGCAGCCGAGGGGGGTGGACGGGCTCCTACGAGCAGTACTTC	CASSRGGWTGSYEQYF
TRBJ2-3	TRBD1	TRBV5-4	.	TGTGCCAGCAGCGGAACCGGGACAGGGGAAGATACGCAGTATTTT	CASSGTGTGEDTQYF
TRBJ1-1	.	TRBV5-1	many	TGCGCCAGCAGCTTGGAGGAGAACACTGAAGCTTTCTTT	CASSLEENTEAFF
TRBJ2-3	TRBD1	TRBV5-1	.	TGCGCCAGCAGCTTAGAAGGGAGAGCCGACAGGGCCGATACGCAGTATTTT	CASSLEGRADRADTQYF
TRBJ1-1	.	TRBV20-1	.	TGCAGTGCTAGACGTTTCATCTCGGGGGTCACTGAAGCTTTCTTT	CSARRFISGVTEAFF
TRBJ1-1	.	TRBV5-1	many	TGCGCCAGCAGGACCTTAGGGGAACCAAACACTGAAGCTTTCTTT	CASRTLGEPNTEAFF
TRBJ1-2	.	TRBV4-2	many	TGTGCCAGCAGCCAAGTTACTAACTATGGCTACACCTTC	CASSQVTNYGYTF
TRBJ2-1	.	TRBV20-1	few	TGCAGTGCCCCTGGGCTCTACAATGAGCAGTTCTTC	CSAPGLYNEQFF
TRBJ2-2	.	TRBV5-6	.	TGTGCCAGCAGCTTGGTGACCCCGAACACCGGGGAGCTGTTTTTT	CASSLVTPNTGELFF
TRBJ2-3	TRBD2	TRBV6-6	many	TGTGCCAGCAGTTACCCAGTCCAGCGGGGAATTGGCACAGATACGCAGTATTTT	CASSYPVQRGIGTDTQYF
TRBJ2-7	.	TRBV4-3	few	TGCGCCAGCAGCCAAGGACCCAGGAACGAGCAGTACTTC	CASSQGPRNEQYF
TRBJ1-1	.	TRBV7-3	.	TGTGCCAGCAGCTTGACCGGAAGCACTGAAGCTTTCTTT	CASSLTGSTEAFF
TRBJ2-5	TRBD2	TRBV5-1	.	TGCGCCAGCAGTCAGACTAGCGGGGGGAGTGAGACCCAGTACTTC	CASSQTSGGSETQYF
TRBJ2-5	.	TRBV6-6	.	TGTGCCAGCCCCTTGACTAGTAAACGGGAGACCCAGTACTTC	CASPLTSKRETQYF
TRBJ2-1	.	TRBV28	.	TGTGCCAGCCGCAGGGGGGGATTATACAATGAGCAGTTCTTC	CASRRGGLYNEQFF
TRBJ1-4	TRBD1	TRBV4-1	few	TGCGCCAGCAGCCAAGTAGGGACAGGGGGGGAAAAACTGTTTTTT	CASSQVGTGGEKLFF
TRBJ2-3	.	TRBV7-9	few	TGTGCCAGCAGCCAACAACCAGATACGCAGTATTTT	CASSQQPDTQYF
TRBJ2-5	TRBD2	TRBV25-1	.	TGTGCCAGCAGTGATCCCAGGCGGGGGGATGGTGGGACCCAGTACTTC	CASSDPRRGDGGTQYF
TRBJ2-1	.	TRBV6-5	few	TGTGCCAGCAGTTACTCGAGGGGGGGGCGAGCTGAGCAGTTCTTC	CASSYSRGGRAEQFF
TRBJ1-3	.	TRBV9	.	TGTGCCAGCAGCGTACTTACGGGTGCTGGAAACACCATATATTTT	CASSVLTGAGNTIYF
TRBJ2-5	.	TRBV12-3/TRBV12-4	few	TGTGCCAGCAGTCCCGGGGACTTACGGGGGAACCAAGAGACCCAGTACTTC	CASSPGDLRGNQETQYF
TRBJ2-5	TRBD2	TRBV15	many	TGTGCCACCAGCAGGGCCTCTAGCGGCCAAGAGACCCAGTACTTC	CATSRASSGQETQYF
TRBJ2-1	.	TRBV5-8	many	TGTGCCAGCAGCTTCTTGAGGGGGGGCCTCAATGAGCAGTTCTTC	CASSFLRGGLNEQFF
TRBJ1-2	.	TRBV12-3/TRBV12-4	few	TGTGCCAGCAGTTTACTGGGGTTCGCCTATGGCTACACCTTC	CASSLLGFAYGYTF
TRBJ2-5	.	TRBV20-1	.	TGCAGTGCCCACGACGACAGAAAAGAGACCCAGTACTTC	CSAHDDRKETQYF
TRBJ2-5	TRBD2	TRBV10-1	.	TGCGCCAGCAGTGAGTCGGGAGGGGCAGAGGCGACCCAGTACTTC	CASSESGGAEATQYF
TRBJ2-7	.	TRBV12-3/TRBV12-4	.	TGTGCCAGCTCCCGCGGAGGGTTCCGTTACGAGCAGTACTTC	CASSRGGFRYEQYF
TRBJ1-4	TRBD1	TRBV5-1	few	TGCGCCAGCAGCTCCTTAACAGGGGCCGGTGAAAAACTGTTTTTT	CASSSLTGAGEKLFF
TRBJ2-1	.	TRBV11-2	.	TGTGCCAGCAGCTCACTCAGGGGGGGCTCCTACAATGAGCAGTTCTTC	CASSSLRGGSYNEQFF
TRBJ1-1	.	TRBV5-4	.	TGTGCCAGCAGCTTGTGGGGCTCGGACACTGAAGCTTTCTTT	CASSLWGSDTEAFF
TRBJ2-3	.	TRBV4-3	few	TGCGCCAGCAGCAGGCTCGGGGGGCGCACAGATACGCAGTATTTT	CASSRLGGRTDTQYF
TRBJ2-2	.	TRBV6-6	few	TGTGCCAGCAGGCCCGGCGGCGCCGGGGAGCTGTTTTTT	CASRPGGAGELFF
TRBJ2-1	.	TRBV5-1	.	TGCGCCAGCAGCCTGGAATTGGGGGGCCCGATGTTCTTC	CASSLELGGPMFF
TRBJ2-6	TRBD1	TRBV6-5	few	TGTGCCAGCAGAACCCGGGACAGGGTTCTTGGGGCCAACGTCCTGACTTTC	CASRTRDRVLGANVLTF
TRBJ2-1	.	TRBV7-9	many	TGTGCCAGCAGCTTACGCTACGACAATGAGCAGTTCTTC	CASSLRYDNEQFF
TRBJ2-5	.	TRBV20-1	many	TGCAGTGCTAGGGTCAGCCGTGCCGAGACCCAGTACTTC	CSARVSRAETQYF
TRBJ2-3	TRBD2	TRBV9	few	TGTGCCAGCAGCGTAGTGGCGGGGGGAAGCACAGATACGCAGTATTTT	CASSVVAGGSTDTQYF
TRBJ2-1	.	TRBV18	.	TGTGCCAGCTCACCACCCCCAGAAGGGAATGAGCAGTTCTTC	CASSPPPEGNEQFF
TRBJ1-1	.	TRBV12-3/TRBV12-4	.	TGTGCCTGCAGCGAACAGGATAACACTGAAGCTTTCTTT	CACSEQDNTEAFF